Listed here are 20 T cell receptor beta chains from one sample, sequenced in a study of blood T cell repertoires in COVID-19. Repertoires were generated with immunoSEQ multiplex PCR, while TCRdb's copy carries only in-frame clones and drops some. The table includes about 99,000 clones, more than 80% detected once. The source material was peripheral blood. Receptors originate from a man aged 55 to 70 with acute or convalescent COVID-19.

V gene TRBV27 combines with J gene TRBJ2-1; tentative D call: TRBD2 (6 bases). V was pared by 3 bases and J by 7 bases, with 22 bases between. Germline V gives CDR1 MNHEY, CDR2 SMNVEV (reference sequence). This CDR3 is 17 amino acids long. DNA for the CDR3: TGTGCCAGCAGTTTCACTGGACTACCCGCTAGTAAAAATGAGCAGTTCTTC. This sequence encodes CASSFTGLPASKNEQFF.

V usage is TRBV20-1 and J usage is TRBJ2-5, with D uncertain. V lost 0 bases and J 5 bases, leaving 4 bases between the germline ends. From germline, CDR1 is DFQATT and CDR2 SNEGSKA (reference sequence). The CDR3 has 11 amino acids. The CDR3 spells CSARDRETQYF. CDR3 DNA: TGCAGTGCTAGAGACAGGGAGACCCAGTACTTC.

The V call is TRBV30, the J call TRBJ1-3, with TRBD1 matching 8 bases. From germline, CDR1 is GTSNPN and CDR2 SVGIG (reference sequence). The ends lost 3 bases at V and 0 bases at J; junction bases unmatched: 4. The CDR3 is made up of 15 amino acids. CDR3 region: CAWRMTGVSGNTIYF. CDR3 coding DNA: TGTGCCTGGAGGATGACAGGGGTCTCTGGAAACACCATATATTTT.

The chain is built from TRBV9 and TRBJ1-1; a possible D gene is TRBD1 (5 bases). This CDR3 comprises 13 residues. Germline CDR1 and CDR2: SGDLS and YYNGEE. V was clipped by 4 bases and J by 6 bases, with 13 bases between them. CDR3 DNA sequence: TGTGCCAGCAGCTTCAGTGGAGGGGCTGAAGCTTTCTTT. Its protein is CASSFSGGAEAFF.

V and J are TRBV7-2 and TRBJ2-1; TRBD2 matches 10 bases. CDR3 length: 15 residues. CDR1 and CDR2 (germline): SGHTA, FQGNSA. The V gene end was trimmed by 5 bases and the J gene end by 8 bases; junction bases not matched to a gene: 9. The CDR3 sequence is CASSRDSGRRHEQFF. The DNA for the CDR3 is TGTGCCAGCAGCCGGGATAGCGGGAGGCGGCATGAGCAGTTCTTC.

This chain uses TRBV28 with TRBJ2-4, with 9 nucleotides matching TRBD1. There are 17 residues in the CDR3. J was trimmed by 3 bases and V by 3 bases; bases with no gene match: 9. Germline V gene data show CDR1 as MDHEN and CDR2 as SYDVKM. Here the CDR3 reads CASSLWGTGRDKNIQYF. For the CDR3, the DNA is TGTGCCAGCAGTTTGTGGGGGACAGGGAGAGACAAAAACATTCAGTACTTC.

This chain joins TRBV7-8 and TRBJ2-3; D is possibly TRBD2 (6 bases). The germline V gene encodes CDR1 SGHVS and CDR2 FQNEAQ. The V gene lost 0 bases and the J gene lost 5 bases, with 6 bases spanning the gap. The CDR3 covers 13 residues. The CDR3 loop is CASSLAGGDTQYF. DNA of the CDR3: TGTGCCAGCAGCTTAGCGGGAGGAGATACGCAGTATTTT.

V and J are TRBV27 and TRBJ1-1; 9 bases agree with TRBD1. The V gene end was trimmed by 8 bases and the J gene end by 5 bases; junction bases not matched to a gene: 9. The CDR3 is 14 residues long. Germline lookup yields CDR1 MNHEY and CDR2 SMNVEV (reference sequence). CDR3 nucleotide sequence: TGTGCCAGCGGTCCCGGGACAGGGAGGACTGAAGCTTTCTTT. Its translation: CASGPGTGRTEAFF.

The chain has TRBV7-8 and TRBJ2-3; 9 bases match TRBD1. The CDR3 is 14 amino acids. J gave up 2 bases and V 5 bases, and 2 bases lay outside the gene matches. Germline values: CDR1 SGHVS, CDR2 FQNEAQ. The CDR3 is CASSRDRATDTQYF. In DNA, the CDR3 is TGTGCCAGCAGCCGGGACAGGGCCACAGATACGCAGTATTTT.

The chain couples TRBV2 to TRBJ2-1; D unclear. The CDR3 has 13 amino acids. The ends were cut back, 7 bases at V and 0 bases at J, with 7 bases in the middle. Germline values: CDR1 SNHLY, CDR2 FYNNEI. CDR3 DNA: TGTGCCAGCACCCAGGACTCCTACAATGAGCAGTTCTTC. It codes for CASTQDSYNEQFF.

This clone has a handful of counts. This chain links TRBV7-9 with TRBJ2-7; D unresolved. Trimming removed 3 bases at V and 6 bases at J, with 9 bases between. CDR3 length equals 12 residues. Germline V CDR1 and CDR2: SEHNR, FQNEAQ (reference sequence). The chain's CDR3 is CASSFSSSEQYF. CDR3 nucleotide sequence: TGTGCCAGCAGCTTCTCTTCGTCCGAGCAGTACTTC.

This chain connects TRBV7-9 to TRBJ1-5; the D is unclear. The CDR3 spans 16 residues. From germline, CDR1 is SEHNR and CDR2 FQNEAQ (reference sequence). The V gene lost 4 bases and the J gene lost 7 bases, with 20 bases spanning the gap. The CDR3 loop reads CASSSHYAGVGQPQHF. The CDR3 DNA reads as TGTGCCAGCAGCTCTCATTATGCCGGGGTAGGACAGCCCCAGCATTTT.

The CDR3: CASSSLQGAGGYTF. The CDR3 nucleotides read TGCGCCAGCAGCTCTTTACAGGGGGCGGGTGGCTACACCTTC. The chain combines TRBV5-1 with TRBJ1-2; TRBD1 matches 9 bases. The CDR3 totals 14 residues. Looked up from germline, CDR1 is SGHRS and CDR2 is YFSETQ. Trimming removed 3 bases from V and 7 bases from J; junction bases left unmatched: 7.

A single count supports this clone. V usage is TRBV27 and J usage is TRBJ2-1, with D tentatively TRBD2 (5 bases). V was pared by 6 bases and J by 0 bases, with 15 bases between. Germline V gives CDR1 MNHEY, CDR2 SMNVEV (reference sequence). The CDR3 length is 16 residues. CDR3: CASSPGVRSSYNEQFF. CDR3 bases: TGTGCCAGCAGCCCCGGGGTCCGAAGCTCCTACAATGAGCAGTTCTTC.

CDR3 DNA: TGTGCCAGCAGTGACCTCGACGTCCGCGCCGGGGCCGGGGAGCTGTTTTTT. Amino acid sequence: CASSDLDVRAGAGELFF. The chain couples TRBV28 to TRBJ2-2, with TRBD2 as a possible D gene (5 bases). The V end was cut by 5 bases, the J end by 6 bases, with 22 bases between. Germline V gene lookup returns CDR1 MDHEN and CDR2 SYDVKM. The CDR3 is made up of 17 amino acids.

V gene TRBV7-2 combines with J gene TRBJ2-3; 7 bases are shared with TRBD2. The CDR3 consists of 16 residues. With V trimmed by 0 bases and J by 6 bases, 9 bases remained unmatched. Germline assignment: CDR1 SGHTA and CDR2 FQGNSA. The CDR3 is CASSLANGLVTDTQYF. For the CDR3, the DNA is TGTGCCAGCAGCTTAGCGAACGGACTAGTAACGGATACGCAGTATTTT. Variable domain in full (rest from reference TRBV7-2 and TRBJ2-3): GAGVSQSPSNKVTEKGKDVELRCDPISGHTALYWYRQSLGQGLEFLIYFQGNSAPDKSGLPSDRFSAERTGGSVSTLTIQRTQQEDSAVYLCASSLANGLVTDTQYFGPGTRLTVL.

CDR3 sequence: CASSYALGIDTQYF. The CDR3 DNA reads TGTGCCAGCAGTTATGCCCTAGGCATAGATACGCAGTATTTT. This chain links TRBV6-5 with TRBJ2-3; D ambiguous. The germline CDR1 and CDR2 sequences are MNHEY and SVGAGI. This CDR3 is built from 14 residues. Trimming took off 3 bases at V and 5 bases at J, with 12 bases between the two ends.

V is TRBV6-5 and J is TRBJ1-1; 8 bases match TRBD1. The trim removed 8 bases at V and 4 bases at J, leaving 12 bases unmatched. CDR3 size: 15 residues. Germline V lookup: CDR1 MNHEY, CDR2 SVGAGI. Here the CDR3 DNA reads TGTGCCAGCTCACAGGGGGGTGGGGGAAGCACTGAAGCTTTCTTT. Protein product: CASSQGGGGSTEAFF.

The chain links TRBV2 to TRBJ2-4; the match to TRBD2 covers 14 bases. The V gene end was trimmed by 6 bases and the J gene end by 1 base; junction bases not matched to a gene: 14. This CDR3 has 20 amino acids. The germline CDR1 and CDR2 sequences are SNHLY and FYNNEI. CDR3 coding DNA: TGTGCCAGCAGAGCCGGACTAGCGGGAGGAGGACGGGTGGCCAAAAACATTCAGTACTTC. This gives the protein CASRAGLAGGGRVAKNIQYF.

The V call is TRBV5-1, the J call TRBJ2-5; 9 positions agree with TRBD2. The CDR3 has 16 amino acids. CDR1 is SGHRS and CDR2 is YFSETQ in the germline V gene. With V trimmed by 0 bases and J by 4 bases, 7 bases remained unmatched. The CDR3 region has the DNA TGCGCCAGCAGCTTGGTCGGGGCGCGGGGGGGAGAGACCCAGTACTTC. As protein: CASSLVGARGGETQYF. The full variable domain, its missing parts supplied by reference TRBV5-1 and TRBJ2-5, is KAGVTQTPRYLIKTRGQQVTLSCSPISGHRSVSWYQQTPGQGLQFLFEYFSETQRNKGNFPGRFSGRQFSNSRSEMNVSTLELGDSALYLCASSLVGARGGETQYFGPGTRLLVL.